This T cell receptor (beta chain) was retrieved from a study of cytomegalovirus exposure and HLA in healthy donors. PCR amplification relied on 60 Vbeta primers (plus 13 Jbeta primers). Using immunoSEQ multiplex PCR, the repertoire was profiled, and TCRdb retains in-frame clones only, with some absent. The sample lists under 200,000 clones; about 80% were seen once. For this clone: Its matching antigen is unknown.

Study outcomes and limitations: Certain sequence variants were highly shared and formed a cluster, and this cluster was likely a sequencing artifact. Rarity marked most TCR sequences, yet some public TCRs occurred in many donors. A list of 164 TCR beta chains associated with cytomegalovirus was given.

This clonotype was sampled from a woman in her fifties or sixties in good health and CMV-seronegative. The sequenced sample consisted of PBMCs.

In nucleotides, the CDR3 is TGTGCCAGCAGTTGGACTAGCGGGGGGGCCCGGGCCAAAAACATTCAGTACTTC. It is translated as CASSWTSGGARAKNIQYF. The genes are TRBV28 and TRBJ2-4; 15 bases are a match to TRBD2. The V gene's germline CDR1 is MDHEN and CDR2 SYDVKM. Trimming cost V 4 bases and J 1 base; bases outside gene matches: 5. The length of the CDR3 is 18 residues.